Below are 4 T cell receptor beta chains sequenced from a single sample in a study of cytomegalovirus exposure and HLA in healthy donors (dated by TCRdb to between 2016 and 2019). Library creation used the immunoSEQ multiplex PCR assay. A mixture of 60 forward primers for TCR Vbeta segments and 13 reverse primers for TCR Jbeta segments was used in the multiplex PCR. TCRdb mirrors the immuneACCESS table, restricted to in-frame sequences. Some clones are absent from its copies; in checked studies, under half trace to an unresolved V gene, and the reason for the others is unknown. The sample has approximately 82,000 clones on record. The ten largest clones take up approximately 1.5% of the sample. Sample: PBMCs. The receptors derive from a woman aged 55 to 70 in good health and CMV-seronegative.

V usage is TRBV7-9 and J usage is TRBJ2-2; 12 bases line up with TRBD1. The CDR3 consists of 17 residues. The V gene's germline CDR1 is SEHNR and CDR2 FQNEAQ (reference sequence). V shed 11 bases and J 6 bases; nucleotides not matched to a gene: 16. The CDR3 region has the DNA TGTGCCGTACCGGGACAGGGGGCCCCCTCGACCCCCGGGGAGCTGTTTTTT. Translating gives CAVPGQGAPSTPGELFF.

The chain carries TRBV20-1 and TRBJ1-2; tentatively, D is TRBD1 (5 bases). Between the trimmed V and J ends, which lost 4 bases and 7 bases, there was a span of 10 bases. Germline V lookup: CDR1 DFQATT, CDR2 SNEGSKA (reference sequence). This CDR3 is built from 11 residues. Here the CDR3 reads CSAIQGSGYTF. In DNA, the CDR3 is TGCAGTGCTATCCAGGGAAGTGGCTACACCTTC.

CDR3: CAIRQGYGYTF. Written as DNA, the CDR3 is TGTGCCATCCGACAGGGATATGGCTACACCTTC. This chain connects TRBV28 to TRBJ1-2, with 7 positions matching TRBD1. The CDR3 spans 11 residues. Trimming took 10 bases from V and 5 from J; bases not matched to a gene: 4. From germline, CDR1 is MDHEN and CDR2 SYDVKM.

The chain joins TRBV7-9 to TRBJ2-3; 8 positions agree with TRBD2. Germline V gives CDR1 SEHNR, CDR2 FQNEAQ (reference sequence). V shed 1 base and J 4 bases; nucleotides not matched to a gene: 7. This CDR3 has 16 amino acids. The CDR3 DNA reads as TGTGCCAGCAGCTTAGGGACTAGCTCAGTCCCAGATACGCAGTATTTT. This sequence encodes CASSLGTSSVPDTQYF.